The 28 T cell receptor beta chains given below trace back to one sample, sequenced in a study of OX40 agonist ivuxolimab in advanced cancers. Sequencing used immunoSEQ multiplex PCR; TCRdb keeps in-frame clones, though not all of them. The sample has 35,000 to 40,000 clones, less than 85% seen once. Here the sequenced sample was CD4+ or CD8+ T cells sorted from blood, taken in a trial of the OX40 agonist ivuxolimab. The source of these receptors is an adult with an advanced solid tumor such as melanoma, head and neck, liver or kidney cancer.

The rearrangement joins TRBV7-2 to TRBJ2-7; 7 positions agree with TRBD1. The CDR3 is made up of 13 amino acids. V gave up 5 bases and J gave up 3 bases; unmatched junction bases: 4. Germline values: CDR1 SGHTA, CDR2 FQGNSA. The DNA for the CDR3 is TGTGCCAGCAGCCAGGGACAGAACTACGAGCAGTACTTC. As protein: CASSQGQNYEQYF.

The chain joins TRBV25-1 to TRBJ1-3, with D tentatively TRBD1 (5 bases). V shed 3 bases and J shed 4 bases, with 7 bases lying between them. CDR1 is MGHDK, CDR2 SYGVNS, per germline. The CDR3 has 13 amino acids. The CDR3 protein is CASSDRGGNTIYF. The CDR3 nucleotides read TGTGCCAGCAGTGATAGGGGAGGAAACACCATATATTTT.

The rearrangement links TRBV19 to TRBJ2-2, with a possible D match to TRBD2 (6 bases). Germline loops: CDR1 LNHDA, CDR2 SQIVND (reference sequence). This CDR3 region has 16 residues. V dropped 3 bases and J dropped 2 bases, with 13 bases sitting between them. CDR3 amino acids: CASSIRRGGNTGELFF. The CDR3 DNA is TGTGCCAGTAGTATTCGACGGGGAGGAAACACCGGGGAGCTGTTTTTT.

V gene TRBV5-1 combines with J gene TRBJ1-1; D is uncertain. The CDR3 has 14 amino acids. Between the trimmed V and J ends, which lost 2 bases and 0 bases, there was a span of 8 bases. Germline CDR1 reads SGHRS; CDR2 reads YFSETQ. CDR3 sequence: CASSFNPVNTEAFF. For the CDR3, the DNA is TGCGCCAGCAGCTTTAATCCCGTGAACACTGAAGCTTTCTTT.

CDR3 coding DNA: TGTGCCAGCTCCACCACGGAGACCCAGTACTTC. The encoded protein is CASSTTETQYF. The chain uses TRBV18 and TRBJ2-5; unclear D gene. CDR3 length: 11 amino acids. V was trimmed by 6 bases and J by 5 bases, leaving 7 bases between them. Germline V gene sequence: CDR1 KGHSH, CDR2 LQKENI.

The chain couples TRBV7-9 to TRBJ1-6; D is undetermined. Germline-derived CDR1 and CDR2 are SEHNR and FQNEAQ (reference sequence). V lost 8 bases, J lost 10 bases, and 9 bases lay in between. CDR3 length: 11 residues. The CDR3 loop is CASGRDSPLHF. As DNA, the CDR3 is TGTGCCAGCGGGCGTGACTCACCCCTCCACTTT.

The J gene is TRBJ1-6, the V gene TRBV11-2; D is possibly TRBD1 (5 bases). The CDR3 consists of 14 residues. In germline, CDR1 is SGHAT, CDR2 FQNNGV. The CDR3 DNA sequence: TGTGCAGGCGGGGGAGACTCCTATAATTCACCCCTCCACTTT. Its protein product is CAGGGDSYNSPLHF. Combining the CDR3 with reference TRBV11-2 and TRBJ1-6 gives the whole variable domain EAGVAQSPRYKIIEKRQSVAFWCNPISGHATLYWYQQILGQGPKLLIQFQNNGVVDDSQLPKDRFSAERLKGVDSTLKIQPAKLEDSAVYLCAGGGDSYNSPLHFGNGTRLTVT.

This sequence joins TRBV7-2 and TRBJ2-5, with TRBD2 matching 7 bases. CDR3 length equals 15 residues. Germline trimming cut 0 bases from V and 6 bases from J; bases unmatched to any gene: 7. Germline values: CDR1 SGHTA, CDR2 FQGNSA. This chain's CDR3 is CASSLAGGGRKTQYF. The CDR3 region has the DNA TGTGCCAGCAGCTTAGCGGGTGGCGGGAGAAAGACCCAGTACTTC.

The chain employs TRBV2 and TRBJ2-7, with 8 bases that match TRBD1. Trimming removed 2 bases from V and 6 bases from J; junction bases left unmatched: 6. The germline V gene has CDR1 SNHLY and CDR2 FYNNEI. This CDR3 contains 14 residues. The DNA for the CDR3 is TGTGCCAGCAGTGAAATGGGACAGGATATCGAGCAGTACTTC. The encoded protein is CASSEMGQDIEQYF.

The CDR3 nucleotides read TGTGCCAGCAGCCAGGGGCGAGGACTAGCGGGAGTCCTCAATGAGCAGTTCTTC. Translation gives CASSQGRGLAGVLNEQFF. The rearrangement uses TRBV4-2 and TRBJ2-1; 13 bases are a match to TRBD2. V was pared by 3 bases and J by 6 bases, with 11 bases of the junction left unmatched. The V gene's germline CDR1 is LGHNA and CDR2 YNFKEQ. This CDR3 comprises 18 residues.

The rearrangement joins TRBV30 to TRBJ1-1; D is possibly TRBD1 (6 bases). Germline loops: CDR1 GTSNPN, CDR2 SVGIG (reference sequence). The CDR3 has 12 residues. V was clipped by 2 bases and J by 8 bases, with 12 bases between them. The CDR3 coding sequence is TGTGCCTGGAGTATTAACAGGGTAGAAGCTTTCTTT. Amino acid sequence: CAWSINRVEAFF.

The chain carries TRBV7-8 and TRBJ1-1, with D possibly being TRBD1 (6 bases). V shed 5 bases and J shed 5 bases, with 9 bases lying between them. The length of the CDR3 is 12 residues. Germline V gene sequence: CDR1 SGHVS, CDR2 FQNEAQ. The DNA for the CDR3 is TGTGCCAGCAGCCAGGGGAGGACTGAAGCTTTCTTT. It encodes CASSQGRTEAFF.

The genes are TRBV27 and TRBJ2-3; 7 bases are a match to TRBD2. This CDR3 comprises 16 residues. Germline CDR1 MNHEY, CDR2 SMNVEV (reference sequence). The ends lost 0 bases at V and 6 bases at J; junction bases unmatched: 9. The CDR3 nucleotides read TGTGCCAGCAGTTTATCGAGGGCGGGAGTAGGTGATACGCAGTATTTT. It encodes CASSLSRAGVGDTQYF.

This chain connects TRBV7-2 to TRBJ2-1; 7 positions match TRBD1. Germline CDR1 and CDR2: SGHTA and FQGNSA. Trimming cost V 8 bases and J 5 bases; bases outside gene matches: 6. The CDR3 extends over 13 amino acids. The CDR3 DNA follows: TGTGCCAGCTCACGAGACAGGGACAATGAGCAGTTCTTC. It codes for CASSRDRDNEQFF.

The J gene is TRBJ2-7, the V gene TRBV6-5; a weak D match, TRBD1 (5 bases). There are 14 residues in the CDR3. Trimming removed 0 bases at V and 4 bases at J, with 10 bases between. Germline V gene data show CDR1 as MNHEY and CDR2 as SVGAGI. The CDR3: CASSYSQVGYEQYF. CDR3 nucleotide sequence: TGTGCCAGCAGTTACTCACAGGTCGGATACGAGCAGTACTTC.

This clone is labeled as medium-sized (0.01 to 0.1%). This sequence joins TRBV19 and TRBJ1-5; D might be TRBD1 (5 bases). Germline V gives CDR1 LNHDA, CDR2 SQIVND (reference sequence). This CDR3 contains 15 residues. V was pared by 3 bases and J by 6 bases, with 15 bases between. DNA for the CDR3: TGTGCCAGTAGTATTTCGTCGGCCGGGGGTCAGCCCCAGCATTTT. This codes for CASSISSAGGQPQHF.

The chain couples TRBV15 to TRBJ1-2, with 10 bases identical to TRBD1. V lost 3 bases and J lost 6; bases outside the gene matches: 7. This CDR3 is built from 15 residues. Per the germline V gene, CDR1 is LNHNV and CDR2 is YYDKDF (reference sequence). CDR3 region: CATSSPGTGVHGYTF. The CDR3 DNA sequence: TGTGCCACCAGCAGTCCCGGGACAGGGGTGCATGGCTACACCTTC.

The CDR3 loop reads CASSLGGEQYF. The DNA of the CDR3 is TGTGCCAGCAGCTTGGGAGGGGAGCAGTACTTC. This chain uses TRBV5-6 with TRBJ2-7; maybe TRBD2 (5 bases). This CDR3 region has 11 residues. Germline V gene lookup returns CDR1 SGHDT and CDR2 YYEEEE. Trimming shortened V by 0 bases and J by 7 bases, and 5 bases separated the two germline ends.

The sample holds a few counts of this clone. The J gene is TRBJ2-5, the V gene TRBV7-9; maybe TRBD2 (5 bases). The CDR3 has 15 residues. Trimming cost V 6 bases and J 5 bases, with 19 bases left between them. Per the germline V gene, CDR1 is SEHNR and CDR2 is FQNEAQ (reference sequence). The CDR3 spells CASRLLGSSGETQYF. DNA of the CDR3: TGTGCCAGCAGGTTACTCGGGTCGTCGGGGGAGACCCAGTACTTC.

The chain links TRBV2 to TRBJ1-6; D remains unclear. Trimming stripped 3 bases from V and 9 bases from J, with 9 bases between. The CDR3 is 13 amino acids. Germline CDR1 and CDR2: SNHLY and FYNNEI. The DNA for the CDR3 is TGTGCCAGCAGTGATAGCCACCTTTCACCCCTCCACTTT. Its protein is CASSDSHLSPLHF.

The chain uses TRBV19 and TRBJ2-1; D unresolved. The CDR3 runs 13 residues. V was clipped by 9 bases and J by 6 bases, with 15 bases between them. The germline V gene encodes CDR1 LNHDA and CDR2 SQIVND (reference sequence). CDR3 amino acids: CASSLGSVNEQFF. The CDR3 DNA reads TGTGCCAGCAGCTTGGGCTCGGTCAATGAGCAGTTCTTC.

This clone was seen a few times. The CDR3 nucleotides are TGTGCCAGCAGCCCCGAGGAGACAGGACGTCTTTTAAGAAACACCATATATTTT. Translating it yields CASSPEETGRLLRNTIYF. The chain couples TRBV6-7 to TRBJ1-3; a possible D gene is TRBD1 (6 bases). TRBV6-7 is noted as an ORF with a role that remains uncertain. This CDR3 spans 18 amino acids. V lost 6 bases to trimming and J lost 5 bases, with 26 bases between them.

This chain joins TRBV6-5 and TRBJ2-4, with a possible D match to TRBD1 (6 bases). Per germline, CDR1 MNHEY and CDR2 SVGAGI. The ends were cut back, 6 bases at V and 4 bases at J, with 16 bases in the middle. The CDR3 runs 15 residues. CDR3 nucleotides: TGTGCCAGCAGCCGCGCCGACAGGCGGAAAAACATTCAGTACTTC. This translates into CASSRADRRKNIQYF.

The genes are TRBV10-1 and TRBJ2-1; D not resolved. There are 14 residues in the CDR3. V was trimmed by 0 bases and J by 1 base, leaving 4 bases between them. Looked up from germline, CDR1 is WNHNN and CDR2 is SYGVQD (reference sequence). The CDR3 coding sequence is TGCGCCAGCAGTGAGTCGTGGTCCTACAATGAGCAGTTCTTC. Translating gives CASSESWSYNEQFF.

CDR3 sequence reads: CASSAMGNQPQHF. The DNA of the CDR3 is TGTGCCAGCAGCGCGATGGGCAATCAGCCCCAGCATTTT. V usage is TRBV7-9 and J usage is TRBJ1-5; D unresolved. Germline values: CDR1 SEHNR, CDR2 FQNEAQ (reference sequence). Between the trimmed V and J ends, which lost 5 bases and 2 bases, there was a span of 7 bases. This CDR3 has 13 residues.

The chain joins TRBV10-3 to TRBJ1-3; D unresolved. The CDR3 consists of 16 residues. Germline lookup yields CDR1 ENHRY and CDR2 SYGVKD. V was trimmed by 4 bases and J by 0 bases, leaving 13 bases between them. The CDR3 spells CAISGGRGGSGNTIYF. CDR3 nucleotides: TGTGCCATCAGTGGAGGGAGAGGTGGCTCTGGAAACACCATATATTTT.

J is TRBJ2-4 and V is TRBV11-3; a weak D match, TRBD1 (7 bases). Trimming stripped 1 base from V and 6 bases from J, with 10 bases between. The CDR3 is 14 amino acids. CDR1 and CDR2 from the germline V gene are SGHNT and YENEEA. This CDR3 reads CASSLGQGGNIQYF. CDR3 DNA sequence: TGTGCCAGCAGCTTAGGACAGGGAGGAAACATTCAGTACTTC.

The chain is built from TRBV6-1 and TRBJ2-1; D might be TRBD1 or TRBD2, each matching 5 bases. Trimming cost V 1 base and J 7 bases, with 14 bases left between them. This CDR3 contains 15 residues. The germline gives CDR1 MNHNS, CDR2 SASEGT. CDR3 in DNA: TGTGCCAGCAGTGAAGTCGGGGCAGGGCGGAATGAGCAGTTCTTC. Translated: CASSEVGAGRNEQFF.